These 10 T cell receptor beta chains share one sample of origin, sequenced in a study of spatial heterogeneity in lung cancer. TCRdb re-analysed the 5' RACE reads in MiXCR, keeping a single row per CDR3 protein. The data show under 15,000 distinct CDR3 sequences, 5.2% seen once. This sample's time point: sample taken at primary tumor resection. TCRs were sequenced from unsorted whole RNA of tumor, nontumor lung or PBMC. The sequenced sample was lung tumor tissue, obtained at surgery. The receptors originated from a human donor with early-stage non-small cell lung cancer.

This clonotype came up many times. This beta chain appears as a stray read in a library generated for alpha chains; its size is not informative. The chain carries TRBV20-1 and TRBJ1-5; D remains unclear. Trimming cost V 2 bases and J 7 bases, with 9 bases left between them. Germline CDR1 reads DFQATT; CDR2 reads SNEGSKA (reference sequence). The CDR3 is made up of 12 amino acids. CDR3 in amino acids: CSARKGRQPQHF. In DNA form, the CDR3 reads TGCAGTGCTAGAAAGGGTCGGCAGCCCCAGCATTTT.

Turning to this clonotype: For a library built for alpha chains, this beta chain is a stray read; little rests on its size. CDR3 nucleotide sequence: TGCAGTGCTAGAGGTGGGGAAAAACTGTTTTTT. This translates into CSARGGEKLFF. The V call is TRBV20-1, the J call TRBJ1-4; D uncertain. The ends were cut back, 1 base at V and 8 bases at J, with 5 bases in the middle. This CDR3 has 11 amino acids. Germline V lookup: CDR1 DFQATT, CDR2 SNEGSKA (reference sequence).

This clonotype was observed at least ten times. With the library built for alpha chains, this beta chain is off target and its frequency is not meaningful. The chain recombines TRBV7-6 with TRBJ2-3; TRBD2 aligns across 11 bases. Germline CDR1 is SGHVS and CDR2 is FNYEAQ. V trimming: 4 bases; J trimming: 4 bases; junction bases outside the gene matches: 4. The length of the CDR3 is 15 residues. In DNA form, the CDR3 reads TGTGCCAGCAGCTATAGCGGGGGGGCCTCAGATACGCAGTATTTT. It encodes CASSYSGGASDTQYF.

In its sample, this clonotype was seen many times. This beta chain is a stray sequence in a library constructed for alpha chains; its clone size is not meaningful. This chain joins TRBV11-2 and TRBJ2-5; D is unresolved. The CDR3 has 11 amino acids. CDR1 and CDR2 (germline): SGHAT, FQNNGV. V was pared by 5 bases and J by 7 bases, with 8 bases between. This CDR3 is CASSRSGTQYF. In DNA form, the CDR3 reads TGTGCCAGCAGCCGGTCAGGGACCCAGTACTTC.

This clonotype rates as medium-sized. This beta chain appears as a stray read in a library generated for alpha chains; its size is not informative. The rearrangement links TRBV29-1 to TRBJ1-2; TRBD1 aligns across 10 bases. This CDR3 comprises 14 residues. Trimming removed 6 bases from V and 3 bases from J; junction bases left unmatched: 7. The germline CDR1 and CDR2 sequences are SQVTM and ANQGSEA. DNA of the CDR3: TGCAGCGTCTCCCCCGGGACAGGGGACTATGGCTACACCTTC. It translates to CSVSPGTGDYGYTF.

In its sample, this clonotype was seen many times. This beta chain turned up in a library designed for alpha chains; as an off-target read, its abundance says little. This chain joins TRBV6-2 or TRBV6-3 and TRBJ2-2; D not resolved. The V end lost 2 bases, the J end lost 6 bases, and 4 bases lay between the germline ends. The germline V gene has CDR1 MNHEY and CDR2 SVGEGT. The length of the CDR3 is 12 residues. The DNA of the CDR3 is TGTGCCAGCAGTTACGAGTCCGGGGAGCTGTTTTTT. It is translated as CASSYESGELFF.

At least ten counts were recorded for this clonotype. As an off-target read in a library built for alpha chains, this beta chain has a frequency of little significance. This chain connects TRBV12-3 or TRBV12-4 to TRBJ1-4; perhaps TRBD1 as D (6 bases). The CDR3 has 16 residues. Trimming pared 4 bases from V and 2 bases from J, leaving 14 bases between. In DNA, the CDR3 is TGTGCCAGCAGTTGGAGGGTGGGGGCTACTAATGAAAAACTGTTTTTT. Translated: CASSWRVGATNEKLFF.

Note on this clonotype: This beta chain was picked up by a library intended for alpha chains and is off target, so its count carries little meaning. This rearrangement joins TRBV20-1 to TRBJ2-1; tentative D call: TRBD1 (6 bases). CDR1 and CDR2 (germline): DFQATT, SNEGSKA (reference sequence). This CDR3 is built from 11 residues. The V gene lost 6 bases and the J gene lost 9 bases, with 12 bases spanning the gap. In DNA form, the CDR3 reads TGCAGTGCCAGGACAGATACTGAGCAGTTCTTC. Protein: CSARTDTEQFF.

This clonotype came up many times. This beta chain turned up in a library designed for alpha chains; as an off-target read, its abundance says little. The chain employs TRBV4-2 and TRBJ2-7; 8 nucleotides align to TRBD2. The CDR3 extends over 14 amino acids. Losses at the gene ends were 2 bases for V and 6 bases for J; bases not matched to a gene: 6. Per the germline V gene, CDR1 is LGHNA and CDR2 is YNFKEQ. The CDR3 reads CASSQNGGAGEQYF. CDR3 coding DNA: TGTGCCAGCAGCCAAAACGGGGGGGCGGGCGAGCAGTACTTC.

This clonotype was recorded at least ten times. This beta chain came through as a stray read in a library set up for alpha chains, and its size says little. The chain is built from TRBV29-1 and TRBJ1-5; TRBD1 matches 7 bases. Germline lookup yields CDR1 SQVTM and CDR2 ANQGSEA. There are 14 residues in the CDR3. With V trimmed by 4 bases and J by 3 bases, 6 bases remained unmatched. CDR3 coding DNA: TGCAGCGTTGTGGTGACAGGGAACAATCAGCCCCAGCATTTT. It translates to CSVVVTGNNQPQHF.